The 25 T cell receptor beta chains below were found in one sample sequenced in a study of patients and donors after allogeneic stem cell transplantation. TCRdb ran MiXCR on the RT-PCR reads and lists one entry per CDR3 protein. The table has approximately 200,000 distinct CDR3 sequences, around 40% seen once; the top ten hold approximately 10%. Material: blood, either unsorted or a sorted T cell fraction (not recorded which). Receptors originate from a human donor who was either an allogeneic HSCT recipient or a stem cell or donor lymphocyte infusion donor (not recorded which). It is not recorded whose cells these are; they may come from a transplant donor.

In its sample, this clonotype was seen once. The DNA for the CDR3 is TGTGCCAGCAGCCGACTAGCGGGGACCGGGGAGCTGTTTTTT. Protein product: CASSRLAGTGELFF. The chain employs TRBV28 and TRBJ2-2, with 11 bases aligning to TRBD2. CDR1 is MDHEN, CDR2 SYDVKM, per germline. The CDR3 is made up of 14 amino acids. V shed 6 bases and J 5 bases; nucleotides not matched to a gene: 2.

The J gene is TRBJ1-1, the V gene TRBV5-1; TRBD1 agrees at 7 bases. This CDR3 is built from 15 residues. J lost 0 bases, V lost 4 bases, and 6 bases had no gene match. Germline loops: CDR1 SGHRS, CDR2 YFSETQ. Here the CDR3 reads CASSTGQLLNTEAFF. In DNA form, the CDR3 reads TGCGCCAGCAGCACGGGACAGCTTTTGAACACTGAAGCTTTCTTT.

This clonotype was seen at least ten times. In nucleotides, the CDR3 is TGCAGTGCGCCGGACAGCGGGTACTCTGGAAACACCATATATTTT. Translation: CSAPDSGYSGNTIYF. The genes are TRBV20-1 and TRBJ1-3; the D gene is possibly TRBD1 (6 bases). Trimming removed 6 bases from V and 0 bases from J, with 15 bases in between. The CDR3 is made up of 15 amino acids. Germline loops: CDR1 DFQATT, CDR2 SNEGSKA (reference sequence).

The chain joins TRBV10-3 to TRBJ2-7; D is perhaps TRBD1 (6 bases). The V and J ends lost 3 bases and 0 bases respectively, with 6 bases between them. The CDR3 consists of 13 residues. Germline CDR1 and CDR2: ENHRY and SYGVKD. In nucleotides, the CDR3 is TGTGCCATCAGTGACAGGGGCTCCTACGAGCAGTACTTC. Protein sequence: CAISDRGSYEQYF.

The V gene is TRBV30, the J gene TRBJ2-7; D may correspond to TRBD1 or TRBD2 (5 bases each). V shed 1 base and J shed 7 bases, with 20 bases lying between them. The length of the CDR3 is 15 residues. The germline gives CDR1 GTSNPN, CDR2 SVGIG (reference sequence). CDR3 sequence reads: CAWSEGRTIVGEQYF. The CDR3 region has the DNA TGTGCCTGGAGTGAGGGACGGACAATCGTAGGGGAGCAGTACTTC.

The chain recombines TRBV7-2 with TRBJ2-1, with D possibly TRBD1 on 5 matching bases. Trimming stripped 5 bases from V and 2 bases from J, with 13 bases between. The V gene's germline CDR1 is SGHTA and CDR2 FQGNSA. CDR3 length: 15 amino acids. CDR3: CASSPRLGAYNEQFF. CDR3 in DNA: TGTGCCAGCAGCCCGCGGCTAGGGGCCTACAATGAGCAGTTCTTC. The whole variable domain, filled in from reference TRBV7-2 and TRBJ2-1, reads GAGVSQSPSNKVTEKGKDVELRCDPISGHTALYWYRQSLGQGLEFLIYFQGNSAPDKSGLPSDRFSAERTGGSVSTLTIQRTQQEDSAVYLCASSPRLGAYNEQFFGPGTRLTVL.

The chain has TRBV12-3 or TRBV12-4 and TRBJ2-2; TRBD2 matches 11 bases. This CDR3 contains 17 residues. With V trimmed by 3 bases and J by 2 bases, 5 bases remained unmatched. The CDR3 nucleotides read TGTGCCAGCAGTTTTCCTAGCGGGGGGCTAAACACCGGGGAGCTGTTTTTT. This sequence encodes CASSFPSGGLNTGELFF.

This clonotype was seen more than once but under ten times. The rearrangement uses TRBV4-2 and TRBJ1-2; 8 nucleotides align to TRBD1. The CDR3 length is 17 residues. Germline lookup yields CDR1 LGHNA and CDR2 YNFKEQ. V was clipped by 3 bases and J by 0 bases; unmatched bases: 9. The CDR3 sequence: CASSQDRQGPANYGYTF. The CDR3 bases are TGTGCCAGCAGCCAGGATCGACAGGGGCCAGCTAACTATGGCTACACCTTC.

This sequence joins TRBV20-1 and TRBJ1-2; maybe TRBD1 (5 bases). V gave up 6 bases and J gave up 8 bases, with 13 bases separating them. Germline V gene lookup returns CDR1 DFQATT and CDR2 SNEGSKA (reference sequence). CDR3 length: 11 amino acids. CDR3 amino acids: CSARRGRGYTF. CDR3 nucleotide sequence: TGCAGTGCCCGCCGGGGACGAGGCTACACCTTC.

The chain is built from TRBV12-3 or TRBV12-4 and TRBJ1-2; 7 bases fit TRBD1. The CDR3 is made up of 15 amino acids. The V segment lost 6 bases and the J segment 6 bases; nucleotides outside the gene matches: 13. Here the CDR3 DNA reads TGTGCCAGCAGCGATCCCGGGACAGCCCGAAATGGCTACACCTTC. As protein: CASSDPGTARNGYTF.

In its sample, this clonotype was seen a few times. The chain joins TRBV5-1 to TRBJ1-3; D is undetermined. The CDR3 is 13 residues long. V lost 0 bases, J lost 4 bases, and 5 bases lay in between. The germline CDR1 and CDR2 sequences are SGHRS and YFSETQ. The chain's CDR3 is CASSLGRGNTIYF. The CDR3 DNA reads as TGCGCCAGCAGCTTGGGAAGGGGAAACACCATATATTTT.

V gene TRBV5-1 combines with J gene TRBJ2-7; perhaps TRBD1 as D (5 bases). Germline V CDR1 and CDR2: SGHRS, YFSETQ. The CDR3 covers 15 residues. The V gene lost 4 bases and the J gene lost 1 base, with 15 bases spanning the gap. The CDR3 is CASSLDSEFSYEQYF. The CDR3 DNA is TGCGCCAGCAGCCTAGACAGTGAATTTTCCTACGAGCAGTACTTC.

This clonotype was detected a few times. The CDR3: CASSLRAQGSTEAFF. In DNA, the CDR3 is TGTGCCAGCAGTTTGAGAGCACAGGGATCCACTGAAGCTTTCTTT. This sequence joins TRBV12-3 or TRBV12-4 and TRBJ1-1, with TRBD1 as a possible D gene (6 bases). Trimming removed 3 bases at V and 4 bases at J, with 15 bases between. CDR3 length equals 15 residues.

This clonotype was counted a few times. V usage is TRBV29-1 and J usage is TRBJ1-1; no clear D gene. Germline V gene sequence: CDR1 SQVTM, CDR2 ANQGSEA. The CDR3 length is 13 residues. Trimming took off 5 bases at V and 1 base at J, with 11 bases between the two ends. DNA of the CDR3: TGCAGCGTTTCAAAAGCACAGAACACTGAAGCTTTCTTT. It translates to CSVSKAQNTEAFF.

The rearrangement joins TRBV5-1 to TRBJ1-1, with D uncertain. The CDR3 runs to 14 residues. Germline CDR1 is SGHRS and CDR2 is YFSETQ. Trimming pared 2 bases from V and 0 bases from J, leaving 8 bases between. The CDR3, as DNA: TGCGCCAGCAGCTTTGCCCCAGTGAACACTGAAGCTTTCTTT. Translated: CASSFAPVNTEAFF.

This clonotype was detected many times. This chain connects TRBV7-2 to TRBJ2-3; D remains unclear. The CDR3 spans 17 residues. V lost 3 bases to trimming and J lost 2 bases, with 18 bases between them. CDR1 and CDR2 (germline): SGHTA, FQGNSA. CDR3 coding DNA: TGTGCCAGCAGCTTTGGCTTTACCCTCAGCCCCACAGATACGCAGTATTTT. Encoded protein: CASSFGFTLSPTDTQYF. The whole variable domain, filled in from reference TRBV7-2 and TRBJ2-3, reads GAGVSQSPSNKVTEKGKDVELRCDPISGHTALYWYRQSLGQGLEFLIYFQGNSAPDKSGLPSDRFSAERTGGSVSTLTIQRTQQEDSAVYLCASSFGFTLSPTDTQYFGPGTRLTVL.

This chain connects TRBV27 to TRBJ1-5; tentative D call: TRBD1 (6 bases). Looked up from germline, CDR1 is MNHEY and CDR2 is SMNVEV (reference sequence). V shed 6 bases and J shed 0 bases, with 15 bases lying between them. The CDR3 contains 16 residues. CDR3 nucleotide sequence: TGTGCCAGCAGCCAATTAACAGGGTTTAGCAATCAGCCCCAGCATTTT. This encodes CASSQLTGFSNQPQHF.

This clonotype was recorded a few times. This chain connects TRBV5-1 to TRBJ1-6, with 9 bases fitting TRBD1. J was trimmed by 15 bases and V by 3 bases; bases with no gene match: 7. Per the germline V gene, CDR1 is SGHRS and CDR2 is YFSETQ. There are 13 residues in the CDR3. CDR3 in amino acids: CASSYRTGDLLHF. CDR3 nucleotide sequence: TGCGCCAGCAGCTACCGGACAGGGGACCTCCTCCACTTT.

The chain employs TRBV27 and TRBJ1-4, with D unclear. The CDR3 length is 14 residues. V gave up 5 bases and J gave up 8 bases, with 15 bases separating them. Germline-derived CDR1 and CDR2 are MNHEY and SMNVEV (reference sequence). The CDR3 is CASSPFSSGEKLFF. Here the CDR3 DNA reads TGTGCCAGCAGTCCCTTTTCAAGCGGGGAAAAACTGTTTTTT.

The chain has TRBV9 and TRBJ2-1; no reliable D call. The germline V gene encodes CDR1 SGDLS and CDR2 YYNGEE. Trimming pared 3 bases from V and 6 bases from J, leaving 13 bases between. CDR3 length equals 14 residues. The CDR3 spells CASSASDGRNEQFF. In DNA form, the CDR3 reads TGTGCCAGCAGCGCCTCCGATGGGCGCAATGAGCAGTTCTTC. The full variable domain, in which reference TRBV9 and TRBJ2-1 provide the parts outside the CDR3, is DSGVTQTPKHLITATGQRVTLRCSPRSGDLSVYWYQQSLDQGLQFLIQYYNGEERAKGNILERFSAQQFPDLHSELNLSSLELGDSALYFCASSASDGRNEQFFGPGTRLTVL.

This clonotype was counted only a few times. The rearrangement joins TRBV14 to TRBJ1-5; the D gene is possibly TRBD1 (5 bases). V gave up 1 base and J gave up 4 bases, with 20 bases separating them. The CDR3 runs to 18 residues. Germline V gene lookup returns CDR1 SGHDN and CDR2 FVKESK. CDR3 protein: CASSQVEAVRAGNQPQHF. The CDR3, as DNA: TGTGCCAGCAGCCAAGTAGAGGCAGTTCGGGCAGGGAATCAGCCCCAGCATTTT.

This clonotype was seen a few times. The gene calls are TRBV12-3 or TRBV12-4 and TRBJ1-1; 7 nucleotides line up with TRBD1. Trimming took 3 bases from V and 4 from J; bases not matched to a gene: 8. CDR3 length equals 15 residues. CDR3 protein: CASSFTGAQSTEAFF. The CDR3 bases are TGTGCCAGCAGTTTTACAGGGGCACAGAGCACTGAAGCTTTCTTT.

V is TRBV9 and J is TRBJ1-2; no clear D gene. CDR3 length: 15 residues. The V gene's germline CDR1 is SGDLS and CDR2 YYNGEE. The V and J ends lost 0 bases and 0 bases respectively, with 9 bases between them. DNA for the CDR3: TGTGCCAGCAGCGTAGGAGGCCTTACTAACTATGGCTACACCTTC. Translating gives CASSVGGLTNYGYTF.

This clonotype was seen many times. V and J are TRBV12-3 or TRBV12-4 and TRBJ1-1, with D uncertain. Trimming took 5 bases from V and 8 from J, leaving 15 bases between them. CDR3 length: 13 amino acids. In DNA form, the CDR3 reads TGTGCCAGCAGTCCCACGATGGGAGAAGAAGCTTTCTTT. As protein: CASSPTMGEEAFF.

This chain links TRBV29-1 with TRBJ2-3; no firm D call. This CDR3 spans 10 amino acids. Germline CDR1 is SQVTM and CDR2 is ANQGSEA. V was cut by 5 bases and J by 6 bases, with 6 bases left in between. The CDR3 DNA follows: TGCAGCGTTAAAAGGGATACGCAGTATTTT. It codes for CSVKRDTQYF.